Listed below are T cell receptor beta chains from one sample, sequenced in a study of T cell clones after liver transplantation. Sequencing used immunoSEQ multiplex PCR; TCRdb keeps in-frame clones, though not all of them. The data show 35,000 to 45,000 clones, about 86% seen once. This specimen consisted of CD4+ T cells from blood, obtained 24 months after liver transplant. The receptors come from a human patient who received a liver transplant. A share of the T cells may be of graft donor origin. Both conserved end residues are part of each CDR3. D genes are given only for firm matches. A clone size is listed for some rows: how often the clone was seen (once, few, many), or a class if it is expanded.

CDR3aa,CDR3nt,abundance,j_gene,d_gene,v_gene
CASSLRPLFNSPLHF,TGTGCCAGCAGCTTGCGACCACTGTTTAATTCACCCCTCCACTTT,-,TRBJ1-6,-,TRBV5-4
CASRAGGTDTQYF,TGTGCCTCGAGGGCGGGGGGCACAGATACGCAGTATTTT,few,TRBJ2-3,TRBD2,TRBV19
CASSLVGSYEQYF,TGTGCCAGCAGCTTGGTAGGCTCCTACGAGCAGTACTTC,-,TRBJ2-7,-,TRBV5-4
CASSPRTVSTDTQYF,TGTGCCAGCAGCCCCAGGACGGTTAGCACAGATACGCAGTATTTT,-,TRBJ2-3,-,TRBV11-2
CASSYSGTSSYNEQFF,TGTGCCAGCAGTTACTCCGGGACTAGCAGTTACAATGAGCAGTTCTTC,-,TRBJ2-1,TRBD2,TRBV6-5
CASSGVRLRQVDGYTF,TGTGCCAGCAGTGGGGTAAGGCTCCGGCAGGTTGATGGCTACACCTTC,-,TRBJ1-2,-,TRBV6-1
CASSPSQQTTLHF,TGTGCCAGCAGTCCATCACAGCAGACGACCCTCCACTTT,-,TRBJ1-6,-,TRBV6-1
CASSSSLNPNGEQFF,TGTGCCAGCAGCTCATCTCTTAACCCAAATGGTGAGCAGTTCTTC,-,TRBJ2-1,-,TRBV7-7
CASSPTRQTNQPQHF,TGTGCCAGCTCACCAACCCGGCAGACTAATCAGCCCCAGCATTTT,-,TRBJ1-5,-,TRBV18
CASSLDGGSGNTIYF,TGTGCCAGCAGCTTGGACGGAGGGTCTGGAAACACCATATATTTT,-,TRBJ1-3,-,TRBV5-5
CASSANTDTQYF,TGCGCCAGCAGTGCCAACACAGATACGCAGTATTTT,-,TRBJ2-3,-,TRBV10-1
CASSVPGLAANRSYEQYF,TGTGCCAGCAGTGTACCGGGACTAGCGGCAAATCGGTCCTACGAGCAGTACTTC,-,TRBJ2-7,TRBD2,TRBV9
CASSLITDTEAFF,TGTGCCAGCAGTTTAATTACAGACACTGAAGCTTTCTTT,-,TRBJ1-1,-,TRBV28
CASSETRPSTDTQYF,TGTGCCAGCAGCGAGACCAGGCCCAGCACAGATACGCAGTATTTT,once,TRBJ2-3,-,TRBV14
CASLPQEETSDTGELFF,TGTGCCAGCCTCCCCCAGGAGGAGACTAGCGACACCGGGGAGCTGTTTTTT,-,TRBJ2-2,-,TRBV21-1
CASSSTTGLGKDTQYF,TGTGCCAGCTCCTCGACGACAGGGTTAGGGAAAGATACGCAGTATTTT,-,TRBJ2-3,TRBD1,TRBV18
CASSSRGGVGNSPLHF,TGTGCCAGCAGTTCCCGAGGCGGGGTAGGGAATTCACCCCTCCACTTT,-,TRBJ1-6,-,TRBV28
CASSQKFYWETQYF,TGTGCCAGTAGCCAGAAATTTTATTGGGAGACCCAGTACTTC,-,TRBJ2-5,-,TRBV19
CASRGDRRETQYF,TGTGCCAGCAGAGGGGACAGAAGAGAGACCCAGTACTTC,-,TRBJ2-5,TRBD1,TRBV6-1
CASSHPPGLAGGSSYNEQFF,TGTGCCAGCAGCCATCCACCGGGACTAGCGGGGGGAAGCTCCTACAATGAGCAGTTCTTC,-,TRBJ2-1,TRBD2,TRBV14
CATSPGLDTQYF,TGTGCCACCTCCCCGGGCCTAGATACGCAGTATTTT,once,TRBJ2-3,-,TRBV15
CASSPSLGHYGYTF,TGTGCCAGCAGCCCCTCCCTCGGCCACTATGGCTACACCTTC,few,TRBJ1-2,-,TRBV7-2
CASSTTGGRLGETQYF,TGTGCCAGTAGTACGACAGGGGGACGTTTGGGTGAGACCCAGTACTTC,once,TRBJ2-5,TRBD1,TRBV19
CASSEGPHGMQPQHF,TGTGCCAGCAGTGAAGGGCCTCACGGTATGCAGCCCCAGCATTTT,-,TRBJ1-5,-,TRBV6-1
CASSGNQETQYF,TGTGCCAGCAGCGGGAATCAAGAGACCCAGTACTTC,-,TRBJ2-5,-,TRBV6-6
CASSLGQTTTNEKLFF,TGTGCCAGTAGTTTGGGACAGACTACAACTAATGAAAAACTGTTTTTT,-,TRBJ1-4,TRBD1,TRBV19
CASSPPRGVNTEAFF,TGTGCCAGCAGTCCCCCGAGGGGGGTCAACACTGAAGCTTTCTTT,-,TRBJ1-1,-,TRBV6-6
CASSQPGAGRETQYF,TGTGCCAGCAGCCAACCCGGGGCTGGTCGGGAGACCCAGTACTTC,-,TRBJ2-5,-,TRBV14
CASRREVNQPQHF,TGTGCCAGCAGGAGGGAGGTTAACCAGCCCCAGCATTTT,few,TRBJ1-5,-,TRBV2
CASSSAGGNYGYTF,TGTGCCAGTAGTTCCGCGGGGGGAAACTATGGCTACACCTTC,few,TRBJ1-2,-,TRBV19